This TCR beta chain is drawn from a study of OX40 agonist ivuxolimab in advanced cancers. The overall study: It was ivuxolimab, an agonistic anti-OX40 (CD134) antibody, that patients were treated with. Partial responses were achieved by three patients: one hepatocellular carcinoma, two cutaneous melanoma.

Sequenced by immunoSEQ multiplex PCR; TCRdb stores in-frame clones only, minus some. The repertoire holds more than 60,000 clones, with about three quarters as singletons. The CDR3 spans 15 residues. CDR1 and CDR2 (germline): LNHDA, SQIVND (reference sequence). The V end was cut by 9 bases, the J end by 4 bases, with 21 bases between. Baseline, cycle 4 day 1, and cycle 7 day 1 were the blood sampling points. The starting material was CD4+ or CD8+ T cells sorted from blood, obtained in a trial of the OX40 agonist ivuxolimab. The gene calls are TRBV19 and TRBJ1-1; D is possibly TRBD1 (6 bases). This sequence was found in an adult with an advanced solid tumor such as melanoma, head and neck, liver or kidney cancer. The DNA for the CDR3 is TGTGCCAGGGAGAGAGGGGGGCAGCGAGGCACTGAAGCTTTCTTT. The encoded protein is CARERGGQRGTEAFF.